These 30 T cell receptor beta chains share one sample of origin, sequenced in a study of CD8+ T cells in alopecia areata. Specified treatment: oral pan-JAK inhibitor, 5-10 mg twice daily. It was cDNA, reverse transcribed from extracted RNA, that served as the sequencing template. Only in-frame clones appear in the TCRdb table, and some are missing; sequencing was by immunoSEQ multiplex PCR. The sample lists around 150,000 clones; around three fifths were seen once. Sequenced here: CD4+ T cells sorted from blood, sampled at week 4, from a patient treated with tofacitinib. The receptors shown here come from a human donor with alopecia areata.

This clone appeared a single time. The chain combines TRBV2 with TRBJ2-6; D is ambiguous. The CDR3 contains 14 residues. Deletions cut 8 bases from V and 1 base from J, with 9 bases between. Germline CDR1 SNHLY, CDR2 FYNNEI. The CDR3 region is CASVQVSGANVLTF. The CDR3 DNA follows: TGTGCCAGCGTCCAGGTTTCTGGGGCCAACGTCCTGACTTTC.

This clone occurred a few times. This sequence joins TRBV11-1 and TRBJ2-7; D is uncertain. V was pared by 5 bases and J by 1 base, with 9 bases between. The germline gives CDR1 SGHAT, CDR2 FQDESV (reference sequence). The CDR3 is made up of 13 amino acids. The CDR3 region is CASSRTLSYEQYF. The DNA of the CDR3 is TGTGCCAGCAGCAGGACGCTTTCCTACGAGCAGTACTTC.

V usage is TRBV7-9 and J usage is TRBJ2-7; 8 bases match TRBD1. The CDR3 is made up of 12 amino acids. Germline V lookup: CDR1 SEHNR, CDR2 FQNEAQ (reference sequence). The trim removed 5 bases at V and 6 bases at J, leaving 3 bases unmatched. The DNA for the CDR3 is TGTGCCAGCAGCCGACAGGGGTTCGAGCAGTACTTC. This codes for CASSRQGFEQYF.

The chain recombines TRBV2 with TRBJ2-4; 7 bases map to TRBD1. Unmatched junction bases numbered 14, after V lost 6 bases and J lost 0 bases. Per germline, CDR1 SNHLY and CDR2 FYNNEI. The CDR3 has 18 residues. CDR3 protein: CASSRGQDWGLAKNIQYF. The CDR3 DNA reads TGTGCCAGCAGCCGCGGACAGGACTGGGGGTTAGCCAAAAACATTCAGTACTTC.

The chain is built from TRBV29-1 and TRBJ2-7; D might be TRBD1 (5 bases). The CDR3 has 12 amino acids. Per the germline V gene, CDR1 is SQVTM and CDR2 is ANQGSEA. Trimming took off 5 bases at V and 3 bases at J, with 11 bases between the two ends. The CDR3, as DNA: TGCAGCGTTCGATCAGGGATCTACGAGCAGTACTTC. Encoded protein: CSVRSGIYEQYF.

The chain has TRBV4-1 and TRBJ2-2; 8 positions match TRBD2. The CDR3 extends over 19 amino acids. Germline V gives CDR1 MGHRA, CDR2 YSYEKL. Trimming removed 0 bases from V and 6 bases from J; junction bases left unmatched: 15. The CDR3 sequence: CASSQEFLGSAGEAGELFF. The DNA of the CDR3 is TGCGCCAGCAGCCAAGAATTCCTGGGCTCAGCGGGGGAGGCCGGGGAGCTGTTTTTT.

The chain couples TRBV30 to TRBJ1-5; possibly TRBD1 for D (5 bases). This CDR3 contains 14 residues. V was pared by 5 bases and J by 0 bases, with 11 bases between. Per germline, CDR1 GTSNPN and CDR2 SVGIG (reference sequence). The CDR3 loop is CAWADRTSNQPQHF. The CDR3 DNA is TGTGCCTGGGCAGACAGAACTAGCAATCAGCCCCAGCATTTT.

The V and J genes are TRBV29-1 and TRBJ2-1, with 9 nucleotides matching TRBD2. The ends lost 5 bases at V and 10 bases at J; junction bases unmatched: 9. CDR1 SQVTM and CDR2 ANQGSEA come from the germline V gene. The CDR3 runs to 13 residues. CDR3 protein: CSVSSSGIREQFF. The CDR3 region has the DNA TGCAGCGTTAGTTCTAGCGGGATCAGAGAGCAGTTCTTC.

The chain combines TRBV2 with TRBJ2-7; 8 bases fit TRBD1. J lost 3 bases, V lost 7 bases, and 8 bases had no gene match. CDR3 length equals 14 residues. Per germline, CDR1 SNHLY and CDR2 FYNNEI. The DNA of the CDR3 is TGTGCCAGCACCGCGGACAGGGTGTACTACGAGCAGTACTTC. As protein: CASTADRVYYEQYF.

This clone has just a few counts. The chain employs TRBV18 and TRBJ1-1; D not certain. Trimming took 2 bases from V and 1 from J, leaving 5 bases between them. There are 13 residues in the CDR3. Germline loops: CDR1 KGHSH, CDR2 LQKENI. CDR3 sequence reads: CASSPKANTEAFF. In DNA, the CDR3 is TGTGCCAGCTCACCAAAGGCGAACACTGAAGCTTTCTTT.

The chain has TRBV30 and TRBJ2-5, with D tentatively TRBD2 (5 bases). The CDR3 has 12 amino acids. Germline CDR1 reads GTSNPN; CDR2 reads SVGIG (reference sequence). Trimming took 0 bases from V and 5 from J, leaving 7 bases between them. The CDR3 is CAWSVAVETQYF. The CDR3 DNA sequence: TGTGCCTGGAGTGTAGCGGTGGAGACCCAGTACTTC.

The chain carries TRBV29-1 and TRBJ2-5; perhaps TRBD1 as D (6 bases). The CDR3 has 12 amino acids. Germline V gene lookup returns CDR1 SQVTM and CDR2 ANQGSEA. V was trimmed by 8 bases and J by 5 bases, leaving 15 bases between them. The CDR3 nucleotides read TGCAGCTCGGCACAGGGTGCCGAGACCCAGTACTTC. It specifies CSSAQGAETQYF. The full variable domain, completed using reference TRBV29-1 and TRBJ2-5, is SAVISQKPSRDICQRGTSLTIQCQVDSQVTMMFWYRQQPGQSLTLIATANQGSEATYESGFVIDKFPISRPNLTFSTLTVSNMSPEDSSIYLCSSAQGAETQYFGPGTRLLVL.

This chain links TRBV9 with TRBJ2-3; no clear D gene. The germline V gene has CDR1 SGDLS and CDR2 YYNGEE. V was clipped by 0 bases and J by 2 bases, with 10 bases between them. This CDR3 has 15 amino acids. CDR3 residues: CASSVVGGNTDTQYF. The CDR3 DNA reads TGTGCCAGCAGCGTAGTTGGTGGCAACACAGATACGCAGTATTTT.

This clone was seen ten or more times. V is TRBV6-6 and J is TRBJ1-5; 7 nucleotides line up with TRBD1. The CDR3 sequence is 15 residues long. The germline V gene encodes CDR1 MNHNY and CDR2 SVGAGI (reference sequence). Germline trimming cut 5 bases from V and 3 bases from J; bases unmatched to any gene: 7. The CDR3 region is CASSDRTGYNQPQHF. CDR3 in DNA: TGTGCCAGCAGTGACCGGACAGGCTACAATCAGCCCCAGCATTTT.

This chain links TRBV29-1 with TRBJ2-5; no firm D call. The germline V and J ends were trimmed by 8 bases and 3 bases, with 7 bases remaining between them. This CDR3 is built from 10 residues. Looked up from germline, CDR1 is SQVTM and CDR2 is ANQGSEA. CDR3 sequence: CSTAKETQYF. In nucleotides, the CDR3 is TGCAGCACCGCCAAAGAGACCCAGTACTTC.

V and J are TRBV30 and TRBJ1-2, with 9 positions matching TRBD1. CDR1 GTSNPN and CDR2 SVGIG come from the germline V gene (reference sequence). Trimming at V came to 5 bases and at J to 8 bases, leaving 9 bases not matched to a gene. The CDR3 loop spans 13 amino acids. In DNA form, the CDR3 reads TGTGCCTGGGACCCGACAGGGGGTGCCGGCTACACCTTC. It codes for CAWDPTGGAGYTF.

This sequence joins TRBV29-1 and TRBJ2-3; the D call may be TRBD1 or TRBD2 (6 bases each). This CDR3 is 16 amino acids long. Germline loops: CDR1 SQVTM, CDR2 ANQGSEA. The V end lost 1 base, the J end lost 1 base, and 15 bases lay between the germline ends. The CDR3 is CSVEGVTGARTDTQYF. CDR3 in DNA: TGCAGCGTTGAAGGTGTGACGGGGGCCCGCACAGATACGCAGTATTTT.

This clone was found a few times. The chain couples TRBV19 to TRBJ2-5; D is perhaps TRBD2 (6 bases). Germline V gives CDR1 LNHDA, CDR2 SQIVND (reference sequence). The V end was cut by 9 bases, the J end by 3 bases, with 14 bases between. The CDR3 is made up of 13 amino acids. CDR3 loop: CARTVGGEETQYF. The CDR3 DNA follows: TGTGCCAGGACGGTCGGGGGAGAAGAGACCCAGTACTTC.

The chain uses TRBV7-2 and TRBJ1-5; D unclear. This CDR3 spans 14 amino acids. V gave up 1 base and J gave up 1 base, with 5 bases separating them. Germline values: CDR1 SGHTA, CDR2 FQGNSA. CDR3 amino acids: CASSLVGSNQPQHF. CDR3 sequence (DNA): TGTGCCAGCAGCTTAGTGGGAAGCAATCAGCCCCAGCATTTT. Complete variable domain (other parts from reference TRBV7-2 and TRBJ1-5): GAGVSQSPSNKVTEKGKDVELRCDPISGHTALYWYRQSLGQGLEFLIYFQGNSAPDKSGLPSDRFSAERTGGSVSTLTIQRTQQEDSAVYLCASSLVGSNQPQHFGDGTRLSIL.

The chain uses TRBV30 and TRBJ1-1; D is undetermined. The CDR3 has 13 amino acids. V shed 0 bases and J shed 5 bases, with 10 bases lying between them. Germline CDR1 is GTSNPN and CDR2 is SVGIG (reference sequence). CDR3 in DNA: TGTGCCTGGAGTGTAACTTGGGGTACTGAAGCTTTCTTT. Residues: CAWSVTWGTEAFF. Full variable domain (outside the CDR3, taken from reference TRBV30 and TRBJ1-1): SQTIHQWPATLVQPVGSPLSLECTVEGTSNPNLYWYRQAAGRGLQLLFYSVGIGQISSEVPQNLSASRPQDRQFILSSKKLLLSDSGFYLCAWSVTWGTEAFFGQGTRLTVV.

The V call is TRBV5-6, the J call TRBJ1-1; 8 bases match TRBD1. V lost 0 bases to trimming and J lost 4 bases; unmatched junction nucleotides: 5. This CDR3 region has 15 residues. The germline gives CDR1 SGHDT, CDR2 YYEEEE. DNA for the CDR3: TGTGCCAGCAGCTTGGGGGTGACAGGGGTCACTGAAGCTTTCTTT. This sequence encodes CASSLGVTGVTEAFF.

Points on this clone: Other DNA sequences in this sample translate to the same CDR3. The DNA for the CDR3 is TGTGCCTGGAGTCGGGATAGCAATCAGCCCCAGCATTTT. It translates to CAWSRDSNQPQHF. V and J are TRBV30 and TRBJ1-5; D is unclear. The V gene's germline CDR1 is GTSNPN and CDR2 SVGIG (reference sequence). V lost 2 bases, J lost 0 bases, and 5 bases lay in between. The CDR3 consists of 13 residues.

V usage is TRBV9 and J usage is TRBJ1-1; no clear D gene. This CDR3 has 12 residues. Germline CDR1 SGDLS, CDR2 YYNGEE. Deletions cut 5 bases from V and 0 bases from J, with 5 bases between. CDR3 sequence: CASRALNTEAFF. The CDR3 DNA sequence: TGTGCCAGCAGGGCGCTGAACACTGAAGCTTTCTTT.

The CDR3 sequence is CASSVAGTRQETQYF. CDR3 coding DNA: TGTGCCAGCAGCGTAGCCGGGACAAGACAAGAGACCCAGTACTTC. The chain uses TRBV9 and TRBJ2-5, with a tentative D call TRBD1 (6 bases). Germline V gives CDR1 SGDLS, CDR2 YYNGEE. V was cut by 0 bases and J by 2 bases, with 11 bases left in between. The CDR3 extends over 15 amino acids.

This clone was seen repeatedly, ten times or more. This chain joins TRBV7-9 and TRBJ2-3; D possibly corresponds to TRBD1 (6 bases). The CDR3 length is 13 residues. Trimming cost V 4 bases and J 4 bases, with 9 bases left between them. Germline CDR1 is SEHNR and CDR2 is FQNEAQ (reference sequence). CDR3 sequence (DNA): TGTGCCAGCAGCTCGAAGGGGGCAGATACGCAGTATTTT. It codes for CASSSKGADTQYF.

This clone was seen a handful of times. V is TRBV29-1 and J is TRBJ2-3; 10 bases align to TRBD2. Germline CDR1 is SQVTM and CDR2 is ANQGSEA. The CDR3 consists of 15 residues. V lost 8 bases, J lost 3 bases, and 11 bases stayed unmatched. In DNA form, the CDR3 reads TGCAGCCCTGGGGGGCTTAGCGGGGGGACAGATACGCAGTATTTT. Protein product: CSPGGLSGGTDTQYF.

The rearrangement joins TRBV27 to TRBJ1-4; 7 nucleotides align to TRBD1. CDR3 size: 16 residues. The germline V gene encodes CDR1 MNHEY and CDR2 SMNVEV (reference sequence). V shed 3 bases and J 6 bases; nucleotides not matched to a gene: 10. The CDR3 sequence is CASSLISGGGDEKLFF. CDR3 nucleotides: TGTGCCAGCAGTTTGATTTCGGGAGGGGGCGATGAAAAACTGTTTTTT.

This clone came up once. The chain employs TRBV7-2 and TRBJ1-4; D not certain. Germline V gives CDR1 SGHTA, CDR2 FQGNSA. The germline V and J ends were trimmed by 4 bases and 0 bases, with 3 bases remaining between them. This CDR3 comprises 13 residues. CDR3 in amino acids: CASSSATNEKLFF. In DNA form, the CDR3 reads TGTGCCAGCAGCTCCGCAACTAATGAAAAACTGTTTTTT.

This chain joins TRBV29-1 and TRBJ1-3; weak D call: TRBD1 (6 bases). This CDR3 is 12 amino acids long. Trimming removed 8 bases from V and 4 bases from J, with 12 bases in between. Germline values: CDR1 SQVTM, CDR2 ANQGSEA. The CDR3 nucleotides read TGCAGCTTCAGGGGTTTCGGAAACACCATATATTTT. This encodes CSFRGFGNTIYF.

V gene TRBV19 combines with J gene TRBJ2-7; unclear D gene. The CDR3 covers 14 residues. CDR1 and CDR2 from the germline V gene are LNHDA and SQIVND (reference sequence). Between the trimmed V and J ends, which lost 8 bases and 0 bases, there was a span of 14 bases. The DNA of the CDR3 is TGTGCCAGTTCTAACACACCACTCTCCTACGAGCAGTACTTC. This gives the protein CASSNTPLSYEQYF.